This TCR beta chain appears in the sequencing data of a study of T cell responses to AZD1222 COVID-19 vaccine. Method: immunoSEQ multiplex PCR; TCRdb's copy keeps in-frame clones and lacks some. The sample shows 89,000 or so clones, roughly 85% of them seen only once. As concerns this clone: The antigen remains undetermined.

Trimming stripped 3 bases from V and 8 bases from J, with 25 bases between. Germline CDR1 reads MNHEY; CDR2 reads SMNVEV (reference sequence). The CDR3 is 17 residues long. Study results and limitations: Recipients of two AZD1222 doses showed rising Spike-specific TCR breadth and depth. The peak T cell response came first, and repertoires were sampled only after it. Nearly half of spike-specific TCRs reportedly target unmutated variant regions. Regions 160-218 and 743-854 dominated among vaccine-associated CD4 TCRs spanning spike.

V gene TRBV27 combines with J gene TRBJ1-2; D might be TRBD1 (6 bases). The sample in question was peripheral blood, obtained on day 0 of AZD1222 vaccination. The receptor was derived from an adult in good health. CDR3 region: CASSLTRGAPLKEGYTF. In nucleotides, the CDR3 is TGTGCCAGCAGTTTGACGCGGGGGGCGCCCCTGAAGGAGGGCTACACCTTC.